The present T cell receptor (beta chain) was sequenced within a study of CD8+CD57+ T cells in acquired aplastic anemia. As for the study in general: Sorted cells (CD4+ and CD8+) yielded DNA amounts that averaged 3.2 ug.

The CDR3 has 15 residues. CDR1 is SGHDT and CDR2 is YYEEEE in the germline V gene. V lost 4 bases to trimming and J lost 2 bases; unmatched junction nucleotides: 8. This clonotype was seen repeatedly, ten times or more. Genomic DNA, the template, was used for profiling of the TCR beta VDJ and CDR3. TCRdb re-derived calls from the reads in MiXCR, one entry per CDR3 protein. The data hold under 350,000 distinct CDR3 sequences, with roughly 61% observed a single time. An expansion of CD8+CD57+ cells by flow cytometry had been shown in patients chosen for sequencing. The source material was sorted CD4+, CD8+, or CD8+CD57+ T cells (not recorded which) from PBMCs. The sequence came from a human donor with aplastic anemia. The chain is built from TRBV5-6 and TRBJ2-7, with 8 bases matching TRBD1. The CDR3 DNA follows: TGTGCCAGCAGCCCGATCCAGGGGGCGCCCTACGAGCAGTACTTC. Amino acids: CASSPIQGAPYEQYF.